This T cell receptor (beta chain) emerged from a study of CD8 T cells in Susac syndrome. Trimming cost V 0 bases and J 11 bases, with 13 bases left between them. The CDR3 sequence is 13 residues long. Per germline, CDR1 MGHRA and CDR2 YSYEKL. The RNA input was about 0.45 to 1 ug, and it was reverse transcribed with random hexamers. Via MiXCR, TCRdb re-called the immunoSEQ multiplex PCR reads, giving one row per CDR3 protein. The sample shows around 110,000 distinct CDR3 sequences, less than 95% of them seen only once. The rearrangement links TRBV4-1 to TRBJ1-2; D is uncertain. This sequence originates from a human donor with Susac syndrome. Material: CD8+ T cells from PBMCs. CDR3: CASSQDPQAEYTF. The CDR3 DNA reads as TGCGCCAGCAGCCAAGATCCCCAAGCGGAATACACCTTC.